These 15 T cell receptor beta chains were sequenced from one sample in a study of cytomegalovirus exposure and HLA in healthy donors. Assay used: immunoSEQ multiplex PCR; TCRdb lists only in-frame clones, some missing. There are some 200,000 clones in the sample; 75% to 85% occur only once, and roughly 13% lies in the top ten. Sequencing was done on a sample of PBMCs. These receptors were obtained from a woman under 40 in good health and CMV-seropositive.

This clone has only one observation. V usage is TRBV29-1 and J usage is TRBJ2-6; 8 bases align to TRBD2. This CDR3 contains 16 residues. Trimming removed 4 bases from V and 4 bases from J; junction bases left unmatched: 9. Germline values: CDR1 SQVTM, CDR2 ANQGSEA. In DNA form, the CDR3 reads TGCAGCGTTGGCGCGGGGGGATTGGCCGGGGCCAACGTCCTGACTTTC. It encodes CSVGAGGLAGANVLTF.

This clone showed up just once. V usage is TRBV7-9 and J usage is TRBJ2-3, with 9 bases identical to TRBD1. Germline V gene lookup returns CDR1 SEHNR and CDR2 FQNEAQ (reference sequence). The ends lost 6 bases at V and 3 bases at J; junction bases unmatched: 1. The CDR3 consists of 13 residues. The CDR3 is CASRDRGTDTQYF. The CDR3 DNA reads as TGTGCCAGCAGGGACAGGGGTACAGATACGCAGTATTTT.

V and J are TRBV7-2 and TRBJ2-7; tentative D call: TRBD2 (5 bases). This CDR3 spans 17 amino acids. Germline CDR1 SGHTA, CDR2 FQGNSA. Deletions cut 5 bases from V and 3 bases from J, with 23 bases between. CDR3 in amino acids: CASSIMGYGLAVYEQYF. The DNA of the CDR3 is TGTGCCAGCAGCATTATGGGGTATGGGCTAGCAGTCTACGAGCAGTACTTC.

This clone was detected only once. CDR3 sequence: CASTKGSGLAGYEQYF. DNA for the CDR3: TGTGCCAGCACTAAGGGGTCCGGACTAGCGGGCTACGAGCAGTACTTC. The chain couples TRBV28 to TRBJ2-7; 11 nucleotides align to TRBD2. Per germline, CDR1 MDHEN and CDR2 SYDVKM. This CDR3 spans 16 amino acids. Losses at the gene ends were 7 bases for V and 3 bases for J; bases not matched to a gene: 11. Full variable domain (rest looked up from reference TRBV28 and TRBJ2-7): DVKVTQSSRYLVKRTGEKVFLECVQDMDHENMFWYRQDPGLGLRLIYFSYDVKMKEKGDIPEGYSVSREKKERFSLILESASTNQTSMYLCASTKGSGLAGYEQYFGPGTRLTVT.

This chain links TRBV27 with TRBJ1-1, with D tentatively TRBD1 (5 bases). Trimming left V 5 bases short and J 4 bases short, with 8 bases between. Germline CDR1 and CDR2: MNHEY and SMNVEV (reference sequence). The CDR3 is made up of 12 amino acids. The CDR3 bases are TGTGCCAGCAGTAACAGGTTCACTGAAGCTTTCTTT. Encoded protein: CASSNRFTEAFF.

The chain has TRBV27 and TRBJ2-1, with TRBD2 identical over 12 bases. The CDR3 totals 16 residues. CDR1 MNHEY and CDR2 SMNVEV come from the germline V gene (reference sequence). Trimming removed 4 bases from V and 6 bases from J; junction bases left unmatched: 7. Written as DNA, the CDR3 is TGTGCCAGCAGTTCCTCCCTAGCGGGAGGGCGCAATGAGCAGTTCTTC. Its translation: CASSSSLAGGRNEQFF.

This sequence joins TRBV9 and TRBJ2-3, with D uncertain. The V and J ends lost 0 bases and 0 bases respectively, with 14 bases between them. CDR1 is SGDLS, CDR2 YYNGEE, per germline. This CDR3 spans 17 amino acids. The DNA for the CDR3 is TGTGCCAGCAGCGTAGGGCTAGTCCCCTCTAGCACAGATACGCAGTATTTT. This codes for CASSVGLVPSSTDTQYF.

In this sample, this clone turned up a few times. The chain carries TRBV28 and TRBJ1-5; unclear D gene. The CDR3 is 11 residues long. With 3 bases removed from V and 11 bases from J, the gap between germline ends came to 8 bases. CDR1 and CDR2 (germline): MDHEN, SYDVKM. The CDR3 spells CASSLRVAQHF. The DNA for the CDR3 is TGTGCCAGCAGTTTGAGAGTGGCCCAGCATTTT.

The CDR3 region has the DNA TGTGCCAGCAGCCGGGACTTCACAGATACGCAGTATTTT. Protein product: CASSRDFTDTQYF. V is TRBV6-6 and J is TRBJ2-3; TRBD2 might be the D (6 bases). Germline-derived CDR1 and CDR2 are MNHNY and SVGAGI (reference sequence). The V end was cut by 6 bases, the J end by 2 bases, with 9 bases between. This CDR3 is 13 amino acids long.

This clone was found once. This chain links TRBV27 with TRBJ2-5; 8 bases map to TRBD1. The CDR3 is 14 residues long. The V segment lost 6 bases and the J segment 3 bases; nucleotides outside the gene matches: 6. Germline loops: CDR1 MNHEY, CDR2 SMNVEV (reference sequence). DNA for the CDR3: TGTGCCAGCAGACGTGTGGACAGGGAAGAGACCCAGTACTTC. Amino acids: CASRRVDREETQYF.

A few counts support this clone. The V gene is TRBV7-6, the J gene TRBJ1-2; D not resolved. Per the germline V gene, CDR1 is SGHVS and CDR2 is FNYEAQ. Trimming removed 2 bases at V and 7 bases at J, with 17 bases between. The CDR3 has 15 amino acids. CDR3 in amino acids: CASSLNPGIGLGYTF. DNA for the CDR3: TGTGCCAGCAGCTTAAACCCCGGGATTGGGCTTGGCTACACCTTC.

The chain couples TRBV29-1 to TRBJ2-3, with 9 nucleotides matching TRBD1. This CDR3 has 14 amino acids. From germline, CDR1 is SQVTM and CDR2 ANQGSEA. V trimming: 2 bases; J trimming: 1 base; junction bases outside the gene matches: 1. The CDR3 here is CSVERTGGTDTQYF. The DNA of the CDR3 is TGCAGCGTTGAACGGACAGGGGGCACAGATACGCAGTATTTT.

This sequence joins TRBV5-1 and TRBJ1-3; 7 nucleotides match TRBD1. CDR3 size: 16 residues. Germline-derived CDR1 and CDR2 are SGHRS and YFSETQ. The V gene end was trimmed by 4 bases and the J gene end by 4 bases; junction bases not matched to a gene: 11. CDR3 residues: CASSTGMTGTGNTIYF. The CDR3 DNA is TGCGCCAGCAGCACCGGTATGACAGGGACGGGAAACACCATATATTTT.

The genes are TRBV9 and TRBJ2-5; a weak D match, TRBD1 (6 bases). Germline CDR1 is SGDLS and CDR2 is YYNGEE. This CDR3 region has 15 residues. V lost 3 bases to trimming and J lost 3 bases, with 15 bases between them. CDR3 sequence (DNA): TGTGCCAGCAGCGGGGACACCGGGGCAGAAGAGACCCAGTACTTC. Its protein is CASSGDTGAEETQYF.

The CDR3 nucleotides read TGCGCCAGCAGGGACAGTTCCGTTTATGGCTACACCTTC. As protein: CASRDSSVYGYTF. V usage is TRBV10-2 and J usage is TRBJ1-2; TRBD1 is a possible D gene (6 bases). From germline, CDR1 is WSHSY and CDR2 SAAADI. The CDR3 loop spans 13 amino acids. Trimming took 6 bases from V and 5 from J, leaving 13 bases between them.